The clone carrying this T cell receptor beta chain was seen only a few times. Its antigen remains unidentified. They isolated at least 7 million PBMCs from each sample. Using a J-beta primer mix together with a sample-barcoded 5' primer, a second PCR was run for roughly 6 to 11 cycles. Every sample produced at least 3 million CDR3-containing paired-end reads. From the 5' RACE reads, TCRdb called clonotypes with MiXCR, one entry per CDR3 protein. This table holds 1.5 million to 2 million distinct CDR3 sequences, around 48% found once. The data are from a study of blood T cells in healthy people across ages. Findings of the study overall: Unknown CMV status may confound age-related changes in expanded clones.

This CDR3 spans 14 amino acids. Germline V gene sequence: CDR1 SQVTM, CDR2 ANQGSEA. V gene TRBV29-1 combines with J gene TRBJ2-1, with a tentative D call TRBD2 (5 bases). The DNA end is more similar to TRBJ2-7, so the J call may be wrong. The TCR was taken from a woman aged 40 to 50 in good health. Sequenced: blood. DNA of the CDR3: TGCAGCGTTGAAAAGCTAGCCCTCTACAATGAGCAGTACTTC. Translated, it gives CSVEKLALYNEQYF.